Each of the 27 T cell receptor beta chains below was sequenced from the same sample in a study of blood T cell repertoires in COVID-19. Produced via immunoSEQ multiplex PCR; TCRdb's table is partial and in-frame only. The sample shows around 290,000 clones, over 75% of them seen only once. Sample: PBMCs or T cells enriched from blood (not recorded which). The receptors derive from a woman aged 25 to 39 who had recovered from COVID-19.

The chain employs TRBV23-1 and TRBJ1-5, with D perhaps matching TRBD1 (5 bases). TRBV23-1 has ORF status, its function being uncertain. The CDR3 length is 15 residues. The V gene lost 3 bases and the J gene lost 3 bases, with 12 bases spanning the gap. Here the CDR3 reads CASSHEEGDNQPQHF. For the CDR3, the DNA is TGCGCCAGCAGTCATGAGGAAGGGGACAATCAGCCCCAGCATTTT.

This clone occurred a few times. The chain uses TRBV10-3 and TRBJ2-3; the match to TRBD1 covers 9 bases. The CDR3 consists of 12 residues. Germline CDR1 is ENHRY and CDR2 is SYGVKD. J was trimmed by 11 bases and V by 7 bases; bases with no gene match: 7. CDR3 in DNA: TGTGCCATCAATACACCGGGACAGGGGCAGTATTTT. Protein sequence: CAINTPGQGQYF.

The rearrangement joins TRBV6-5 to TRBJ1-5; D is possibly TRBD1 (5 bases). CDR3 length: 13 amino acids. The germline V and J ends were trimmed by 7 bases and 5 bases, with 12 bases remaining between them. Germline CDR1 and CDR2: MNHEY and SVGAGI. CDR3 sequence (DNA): TGTGCCAGCACCAGACGGGGGGATCAGCCCCAGCATTTT. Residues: CASTRRGDQPQHF.

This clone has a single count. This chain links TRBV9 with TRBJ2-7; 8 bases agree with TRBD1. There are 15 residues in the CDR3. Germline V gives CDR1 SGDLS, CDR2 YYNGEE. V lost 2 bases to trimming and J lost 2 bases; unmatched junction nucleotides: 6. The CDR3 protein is CASSVRSGGPYEQYF. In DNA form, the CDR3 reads TGTGCCAGCAGCGTTAGGTCAGGGGGCCCCTACGAGCAGTACTTC.

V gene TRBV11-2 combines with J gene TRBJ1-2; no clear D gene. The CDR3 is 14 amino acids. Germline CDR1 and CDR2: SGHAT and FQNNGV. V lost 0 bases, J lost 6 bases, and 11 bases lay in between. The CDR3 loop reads CASSLDAGLHGYTF. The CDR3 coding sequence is TGTGCCAGCAGCTTAGACGCAGGCCTCCATGGCTACACCTTC.

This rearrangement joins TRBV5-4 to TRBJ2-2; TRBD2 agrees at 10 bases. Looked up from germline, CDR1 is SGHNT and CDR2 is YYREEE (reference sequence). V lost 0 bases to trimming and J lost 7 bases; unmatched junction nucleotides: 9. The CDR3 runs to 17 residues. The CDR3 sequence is CASSLVWASGRIGELFF. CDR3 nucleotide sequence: TGTGCCAGCAGCTTGGTTTGGGCTAGCGGGAGAATCGGGGAGCTGTTTTTT.

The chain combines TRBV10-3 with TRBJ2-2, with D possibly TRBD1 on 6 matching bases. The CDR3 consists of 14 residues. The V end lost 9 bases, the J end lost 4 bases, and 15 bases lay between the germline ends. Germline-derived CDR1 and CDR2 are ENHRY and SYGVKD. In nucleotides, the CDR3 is TGTGCCATGAGAGGGGGAGCTTCCACCGGGGAGCTGTTTTTT. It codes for CAMRGGASTGELFF.

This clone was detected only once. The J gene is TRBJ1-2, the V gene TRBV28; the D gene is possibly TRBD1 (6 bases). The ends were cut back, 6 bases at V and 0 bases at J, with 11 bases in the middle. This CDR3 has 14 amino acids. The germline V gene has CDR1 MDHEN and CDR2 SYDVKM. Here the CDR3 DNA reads TGTGCCAGCAGAGGACAGCAAGCTAACTATGGCTACACCTTC. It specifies CASRGQQANYGYTF.

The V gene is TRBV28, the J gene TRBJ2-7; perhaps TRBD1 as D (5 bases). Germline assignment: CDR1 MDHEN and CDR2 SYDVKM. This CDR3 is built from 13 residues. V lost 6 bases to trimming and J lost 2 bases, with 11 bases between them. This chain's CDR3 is CASRTVGAYEQYF. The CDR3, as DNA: TGTGCCAGCAGGACAGTTGGCGCCTACGAGCAGTACTTC.

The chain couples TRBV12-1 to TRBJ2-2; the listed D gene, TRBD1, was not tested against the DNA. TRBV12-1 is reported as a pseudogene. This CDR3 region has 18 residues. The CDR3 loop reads CASSFAQRTGGVTGELFF. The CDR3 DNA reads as TGTGCCAGCAGCTTTGCGCAGCGGACAGGCGGTGTCACCGGGGAGCTGTTTTTT.

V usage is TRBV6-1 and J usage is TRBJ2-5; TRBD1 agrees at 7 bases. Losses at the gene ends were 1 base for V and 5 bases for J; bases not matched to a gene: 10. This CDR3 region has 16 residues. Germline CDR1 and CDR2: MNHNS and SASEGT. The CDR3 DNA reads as TGTGCCAGCAGTGAAGTTATAGGGGGCGCGGAGGAGACCCAGTACTTC. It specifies CASSEVIGGAEETQYF.

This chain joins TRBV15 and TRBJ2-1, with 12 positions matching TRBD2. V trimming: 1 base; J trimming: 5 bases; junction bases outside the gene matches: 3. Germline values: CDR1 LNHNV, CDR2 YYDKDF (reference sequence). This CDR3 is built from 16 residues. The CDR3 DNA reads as TGTGCCACCAGCAGAGGGAGGACTAGCGGGGACAATGAGCAGTTCTTC. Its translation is CATSRGRTSGDNEQFF.

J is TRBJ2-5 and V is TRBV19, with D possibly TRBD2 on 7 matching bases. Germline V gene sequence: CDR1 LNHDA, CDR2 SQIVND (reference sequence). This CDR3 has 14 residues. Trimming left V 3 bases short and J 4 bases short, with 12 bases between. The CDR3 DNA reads TGTGCCAGTAGTATCGGGGGGCTAAGAGAGACCCAGTACTTC. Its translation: CASSIGGLRETQYF.

The CDR3 is CASSSPLLEPHEQYF. In DNA form, the CDR3 reads TGTGCCAGTAGTTCTCCCCTACTAGAACCCCACGAGCAGTACTTC. The V call is TRBV19, the J call TRBJ2-7; weak D call: TRBD2 (5 bases). CDR3 size: 15 residues. V was shortened by 5 bases and J by 5 bases, with 19 bases between the two germline ends. From germline, CDR1 is LNHDA and CDR2 SQIVND (reference sequence).

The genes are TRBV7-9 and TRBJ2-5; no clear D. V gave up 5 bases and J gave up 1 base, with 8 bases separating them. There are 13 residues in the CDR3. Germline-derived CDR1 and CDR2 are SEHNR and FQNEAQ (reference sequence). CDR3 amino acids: CASSQVPQETQYF. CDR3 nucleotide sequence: TGTGCCAGCAGCCAGGTCCCCCAAGAGACCCAGTACTTC.

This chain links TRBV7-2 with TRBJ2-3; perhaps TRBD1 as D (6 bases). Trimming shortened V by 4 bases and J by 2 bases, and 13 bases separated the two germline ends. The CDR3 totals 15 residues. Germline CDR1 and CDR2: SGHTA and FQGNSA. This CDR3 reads CASSSGQSPTDTQYF. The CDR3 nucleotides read TGTGCCAGCAGCTCCGGACAGTCCCCCACAGATACGCAGTATTTT. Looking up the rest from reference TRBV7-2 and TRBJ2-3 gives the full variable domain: GAGVSQSPSNKVTEKGKDVELRCDPISGHTALYWYRQSLGQGLEFLIYFQGNSAPDKSGLPSDRFSAERTGGSVSTLTIQRTQQEDSAVYLCASSSGQSPTDTQYFGPGTRLTVL.

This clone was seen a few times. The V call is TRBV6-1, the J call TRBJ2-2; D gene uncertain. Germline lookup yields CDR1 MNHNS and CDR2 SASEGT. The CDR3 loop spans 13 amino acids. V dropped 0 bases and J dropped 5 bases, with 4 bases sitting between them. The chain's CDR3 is CASSEARTGELFF. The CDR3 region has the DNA TGTGCCAGCAGTGAAGCCCGTACCGGGGAGCTGTTTTTT.

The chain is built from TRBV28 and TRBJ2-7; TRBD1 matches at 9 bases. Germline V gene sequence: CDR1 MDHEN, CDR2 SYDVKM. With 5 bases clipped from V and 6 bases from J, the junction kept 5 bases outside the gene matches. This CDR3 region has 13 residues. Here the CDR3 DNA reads TGTGCCAGCAGTCCCGGGACAGGGCGCGAGCAGTACTTC. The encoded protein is CASSPGTGREQYF.

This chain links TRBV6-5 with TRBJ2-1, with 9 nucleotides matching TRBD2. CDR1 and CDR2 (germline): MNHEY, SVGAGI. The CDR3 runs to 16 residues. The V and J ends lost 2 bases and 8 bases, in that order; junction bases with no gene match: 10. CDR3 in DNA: TGTGCCAGCAGTTACAGACGCGCGGGAGGGAGAGATGAGCAGTTCTTC. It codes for CASSYRRAGGRDEQFF.

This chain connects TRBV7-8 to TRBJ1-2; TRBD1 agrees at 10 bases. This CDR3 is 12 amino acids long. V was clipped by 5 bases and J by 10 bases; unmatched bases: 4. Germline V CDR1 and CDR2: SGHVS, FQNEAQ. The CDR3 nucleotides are TGTGCCAGCAGCGCAGGGACAGGGGTCTACACCTTC. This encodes CASSAGTGVYTF.

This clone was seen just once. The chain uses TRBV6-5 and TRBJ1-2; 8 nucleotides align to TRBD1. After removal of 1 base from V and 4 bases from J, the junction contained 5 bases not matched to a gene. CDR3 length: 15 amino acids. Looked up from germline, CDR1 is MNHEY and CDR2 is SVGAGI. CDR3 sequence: CASSYWTGTSYGYTF. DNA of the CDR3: TGTGCCAGCAGTTACTGGACAGGGACCTCCTATGGCTACACCTTC.

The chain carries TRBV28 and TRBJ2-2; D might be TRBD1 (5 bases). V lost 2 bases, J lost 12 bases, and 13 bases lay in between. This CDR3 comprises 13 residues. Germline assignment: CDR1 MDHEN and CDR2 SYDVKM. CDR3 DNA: TGTGCCAGCAGTTTAGACAGCCCTAGAAAGCTGTTTTTT. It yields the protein CASSLDSPRKLFF.

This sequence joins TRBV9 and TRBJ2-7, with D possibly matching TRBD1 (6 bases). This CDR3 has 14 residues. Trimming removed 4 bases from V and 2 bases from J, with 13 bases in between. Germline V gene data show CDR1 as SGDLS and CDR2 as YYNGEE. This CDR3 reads CASSPLDRTYEQYF. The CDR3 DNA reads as TGTGCCAGCAGCCCGCTGGACAGAACCTACGAGCAGTACTTC. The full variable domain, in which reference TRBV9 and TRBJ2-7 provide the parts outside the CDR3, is DSGVTQTPKHLITATGQRVTLRCSPRSGDLSVYWYQQSLDQGLQFLIQYYNGEERAKGNILERFSAQQFPDLHSELNLSSLELGDSALYFCASSPLDRTYEQYFGPGTRLTVT.

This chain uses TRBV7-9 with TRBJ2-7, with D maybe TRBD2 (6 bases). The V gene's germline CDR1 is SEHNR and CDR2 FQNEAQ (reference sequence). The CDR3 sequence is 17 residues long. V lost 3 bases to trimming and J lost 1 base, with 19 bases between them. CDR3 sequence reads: CASSLGRLERASYEQYF. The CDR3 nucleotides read TGTGCCAGCAGCTTGGGAAGACTAGAGCGGGCTTCCTACGAGCAGTACTTC.

CDR3 sequence: CASSLDTAGPATNEKLFF. The CDR3 coding sequence is TGTGCCAGCAGCTTAGATACGGCAGGCCCTGCAACTAATGAAAAACTGTTTTTT. The chain couples TRBV7-2 to TRBJ1-4, with D unclear. CDR1 SGHTA and CDR2 FQGNSA come from the germline V gene. This CDR3 has 18 residues. V was cut by 1 base and J by 0 bases, with 15 bases left in between. The complete variable domain, with remaining parts taken from reference TRBV7-2 and TRBJ1-4, reads GAGVSQSPSNKVTEKGKDVELRCDPISGHTALYWYRQSLGQGLEFLIYFQGNSAPDKSGLPSDRFSAERTGGSVSTLTIQRTQQEDSAVYLCASSLDTAGPATNEKLFFGSGTQLSVL.

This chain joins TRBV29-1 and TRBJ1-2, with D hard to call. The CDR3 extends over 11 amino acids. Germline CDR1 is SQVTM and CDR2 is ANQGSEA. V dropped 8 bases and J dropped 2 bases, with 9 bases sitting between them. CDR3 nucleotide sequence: TGCAGCCTTAGTTCCAACTATGGCTACACCTTC. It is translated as CSLSSNYGYTF. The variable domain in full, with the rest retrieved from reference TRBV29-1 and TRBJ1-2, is SAVISQKPSRDICQRGTSLTIQCQVDSQVTMMFWYRQQPGQSLTLIATANQGSEATYESGFVIDKFPISRPNLTFSTLTVSNMSPEDSSIYLCSLSSNYGYTFGSGTRLTVV.

The CDR3 protein is CSGSANYGYTF. For the CDR3, the DNA is TGCAGTGGTTCAGCGAACTATGGCTACACCTTC. This chain joins TRBV20-1 and TRBJ1-2; D not resolved. V was clipped by 7 bases and J by 2 bases, with 8 bases between them. The CDR3 loop spans 11 amino acids. Germline lookup yields CDR1 DFQATT and CDR2 SNEGSKA (reference sequence).